Each of the 6 T cell receptor beta chains below was sequenced from the same sample in a study of cytomegalovirus exposure and HLA in healthy donors. This PCR relied on a set of 60 Vbeta primers and 13 Jbeta primers. TCRdb's copy holds only in-frame clones and misses some; the assay was immunoSEQ multiplex PCR. The table shows about 190,000 clones, with 80% to 85% occurring only once. The material sequenced was PBMCs. The receptors shown here come from a woman aged 18-29 years in good health and CMV-seronegative.

This chain links TRBV27 with TRBJ1-5; 8 nucleotides line up with TRBD1. The CDR3 is 13 residues long. CDR1 is MNHEY, CDR2 SMNVEV, per germline (reference sequence). The junction had 2 bases not matched to a gene; V was cut back by 4 bases and J by 6 bases. The DNA of the CDR3 is TGTGCCAGCAGTTACAGGGGGGGTCAGCCCCAGCATTTT. Its translation is CASSYRGGQPQHF.

The CDR3 spells CASLSRNTEAFF. In DNA form, the CDR3 reads TGTGCCAGCCTTAGCAGAAACACTGAAGCTTTCTTT. V gene TRBV7-6 combines with J gene TRBJ1-1, with D uncertain. Germline assignment: CDR1 SGHVS and CDR2 FNYEAQ. The V end lost 8 bases, the J end lost 2 bases, and 9 bases lay between the germline ends. The CDR3 has 12 amino acids.

V and J are TRBV10-3 and TRBJ1-1; D not certain. This CDR3 comprises 15 residues. Germline-derived CDR1 and CDR2 are ENHRY and SYGVKD. Between the trimmed V and J ends, which lost 4 bases and 3 bases, there was a span of 15 bases. In nucleotides, the CDR3 is TGTGCCATCAGTGGACATTCCCAGCGGGACACTGAAGCTTTCTTT. It yields the protein CAISGHSQRDTEAFF.

This clone was seen a single time. CDR3 sequence reads: CASSLSTSGFGTGELFF. CDR3 DNA sequence: TGTGCCAGCAGTTTATCCACTAGCGGGTTTGGGACCGGGGAGCTGTTTTTT. This chain uses TRBV27 with TRBJ2-2; 9 nucleotides agree with TRBD2. V shed 0 bases and J 5 bases; nucleotides not matched to a gene: 7. Per the germline V gene, CDR1 is MNHEY and CDR2 is SMNVEV (reference sequence). The CDR3 sequence is 17 residues long.

This sequence joins TRBV6-6 and TRBJ2-5; perhaps TRBD1 as D (5 bases). Germline V gene data show CDR1 as MNHNY and CDR2 as SVGAGI (reference sequence). The CDR3 spans 16 residues. Trimming removed 2 bases from V and 3 bases from J, with 16 bases in between. The CDR3 DNA reads as TGTGCCAGCAGTTACCCCCTCCAGGGTGTCGAAGAGACCCAGTACTTC. Residues: CASSYPLQGVEETQYF.

J is TRBJ1-6 and V is TRBV6-5; D is unclear. Germline values: CDR1 MNHEY, CDR2 SVGAGI. This CDR3 contains 15 residues. The V and J ends lost 2 bases and 0 bases respectively, with 5 bases between them. The CDR3 spells CASSYGSSYNSPLHF. CDR3 bases: TGTGCCAGCAGTTACGGGAGCTCCTATAATTCACCCCTCCACTTT.